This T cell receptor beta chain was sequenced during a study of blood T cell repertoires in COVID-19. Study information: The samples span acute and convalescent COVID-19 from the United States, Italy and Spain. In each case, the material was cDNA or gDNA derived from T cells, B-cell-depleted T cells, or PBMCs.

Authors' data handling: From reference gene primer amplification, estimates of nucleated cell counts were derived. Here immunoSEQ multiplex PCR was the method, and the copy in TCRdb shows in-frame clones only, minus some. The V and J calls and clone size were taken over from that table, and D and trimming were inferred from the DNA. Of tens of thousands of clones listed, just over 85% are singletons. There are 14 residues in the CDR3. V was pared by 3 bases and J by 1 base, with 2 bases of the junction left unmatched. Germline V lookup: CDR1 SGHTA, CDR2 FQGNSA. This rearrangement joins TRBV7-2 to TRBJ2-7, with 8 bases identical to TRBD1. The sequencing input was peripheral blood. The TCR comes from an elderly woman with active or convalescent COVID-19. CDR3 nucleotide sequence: TGTGCCAGCAGCTTTGACAGGGGTTCCTACGAGCAGTACTTC. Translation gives CASSFDRGSYEQYF.